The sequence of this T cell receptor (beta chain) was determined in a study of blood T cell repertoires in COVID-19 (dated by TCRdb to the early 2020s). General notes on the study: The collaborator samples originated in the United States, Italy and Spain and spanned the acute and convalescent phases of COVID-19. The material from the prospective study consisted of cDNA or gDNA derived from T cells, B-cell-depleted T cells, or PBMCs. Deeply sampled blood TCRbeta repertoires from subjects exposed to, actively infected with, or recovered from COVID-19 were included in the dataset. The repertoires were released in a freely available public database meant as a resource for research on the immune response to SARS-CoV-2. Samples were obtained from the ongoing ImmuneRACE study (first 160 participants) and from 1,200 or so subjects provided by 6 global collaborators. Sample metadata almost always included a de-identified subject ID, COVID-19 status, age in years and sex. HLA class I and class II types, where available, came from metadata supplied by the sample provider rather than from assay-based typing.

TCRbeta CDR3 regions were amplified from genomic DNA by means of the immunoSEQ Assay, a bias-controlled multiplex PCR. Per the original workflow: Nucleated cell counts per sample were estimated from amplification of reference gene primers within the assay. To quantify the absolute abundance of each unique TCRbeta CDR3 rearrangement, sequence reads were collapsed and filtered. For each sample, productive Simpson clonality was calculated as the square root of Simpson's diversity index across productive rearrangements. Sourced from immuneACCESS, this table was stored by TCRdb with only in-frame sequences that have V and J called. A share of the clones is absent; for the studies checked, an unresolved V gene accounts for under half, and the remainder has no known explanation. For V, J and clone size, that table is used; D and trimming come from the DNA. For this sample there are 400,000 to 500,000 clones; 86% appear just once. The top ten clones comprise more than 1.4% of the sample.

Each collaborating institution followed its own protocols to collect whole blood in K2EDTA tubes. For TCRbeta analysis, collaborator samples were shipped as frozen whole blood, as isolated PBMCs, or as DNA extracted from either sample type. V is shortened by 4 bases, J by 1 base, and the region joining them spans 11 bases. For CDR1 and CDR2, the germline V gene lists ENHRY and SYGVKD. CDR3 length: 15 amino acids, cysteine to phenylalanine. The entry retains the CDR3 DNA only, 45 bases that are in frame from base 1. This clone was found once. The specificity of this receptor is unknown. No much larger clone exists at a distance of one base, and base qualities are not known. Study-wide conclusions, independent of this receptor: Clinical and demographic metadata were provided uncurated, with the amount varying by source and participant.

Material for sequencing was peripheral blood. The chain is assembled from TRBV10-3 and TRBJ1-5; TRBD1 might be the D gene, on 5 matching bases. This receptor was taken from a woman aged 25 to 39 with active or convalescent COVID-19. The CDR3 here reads CAISGQGLSNQPQHF. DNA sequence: TGTGCCATCAGTGGTCAGGGCTTGAGCAATCAGCCCCAGCATTTT.